This section outlines one T cell receptor beta chain sequence together with its context. Per the study methods: Junction-only sequences without quality scores were provided by ImmunoSEQ, so filtering was different. TCRdb's copy holds only in-frame clones and misses some; the assay was immunoSEQ multiplex PCR. That table gives V, J and clone size, and the DNA gave D and trimming. The repertoire consists of around 500,000 clones, with more than 75% occurring once and the leading ten covering over 10%. This entry comes from a study of shared clonotypes between healthy human individuals. What was sequenced was PBMCs. The source is a middle-aged woman in good health. Some clones in this sample may be carry-over from other donors' samples.

Written as DNA, the CDR3 is TGTGCCAGCAGTGAAGCGCGGGGAACAGGAATGCAGCCCCAGCATTTT. Translating it yields CASSEARGTGMQPQHF. This sequence joins TRBV2 and TRBJ1-5; maybe TRBD1 (5 bases). CDR1 is SNHLY and CDR2 is FYNNEI in the germline V gene. The CDR3 contains 16 residues. V gave up 0 bases and J gave up 7 bases, with 16 bases separating them.